This T cell receptor (beta chain) came from a study of blood T cell repertoires in COVID-19. The CDR3 has 17 amino acids. The germline CDR1 and CDR2 sequences are LGHDT and YNNKEL (reference sequence). V lost 6 bases and J lost 5, with 23 bases in between. As handled by the study authors: Quantification of nucleated cells was approximated via reference gene primer amplification. Assay used: immunoSEQ multiplex PCR; TCRdb lists only in-frame clones, some missing. D and trimming come from the DNA, and the V and J calls and clone size come from that table. The sample includes around 120,000 clones, around 90% of them seen just once.

The origin of this receptor is a man between 60 and 75 years old with COVID-19, enrolled during active disease. J is TRBJ1-5 and V is TRBV3-1 (or the pseudogene TRBV3-2), with a possible D match to TRBD1 (5 bases). Sequencing was carried out using peripheral blood. The CDR3 sequence: CASSSTQGRGMDQPQHF. DNA for the CDR3: TGTGCCAGCAGTTCAACCCAGGGTCGCGGGATGGATCAGCCCCAGCATTTT.